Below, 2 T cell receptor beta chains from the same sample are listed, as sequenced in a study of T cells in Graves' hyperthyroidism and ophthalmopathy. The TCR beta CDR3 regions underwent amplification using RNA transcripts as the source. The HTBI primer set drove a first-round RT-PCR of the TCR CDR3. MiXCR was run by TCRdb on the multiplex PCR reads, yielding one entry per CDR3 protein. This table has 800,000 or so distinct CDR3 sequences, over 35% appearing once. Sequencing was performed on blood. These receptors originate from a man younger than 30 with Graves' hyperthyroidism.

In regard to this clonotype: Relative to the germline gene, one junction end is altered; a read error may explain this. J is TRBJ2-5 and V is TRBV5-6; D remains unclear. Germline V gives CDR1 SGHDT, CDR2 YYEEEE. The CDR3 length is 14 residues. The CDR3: CARSFGGSQETQYF. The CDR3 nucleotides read TGTGCCAGAAGCTTCGGCGGCAGTCAAGAGACCCAGTACTTC.

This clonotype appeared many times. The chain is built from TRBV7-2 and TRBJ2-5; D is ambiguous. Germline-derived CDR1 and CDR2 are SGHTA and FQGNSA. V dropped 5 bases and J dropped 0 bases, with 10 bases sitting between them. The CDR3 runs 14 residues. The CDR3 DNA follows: TGTGCCAGCAGCCAAGGCGCGGACCAAGAGACCCAGTACTTC. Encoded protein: CASSQGADQETQYF. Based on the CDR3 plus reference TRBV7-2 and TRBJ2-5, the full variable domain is GAGVSQSPSNKVTEKGKDVELRCDPISGHTALYWYRQSLGQGLEFLIYFQGNSAPDKSGLPSDRFSAERTGGSVSTLTIQRTQQEDSAVYLCASSQGADQETQYFGPGTRLLVL.